This T cell receptor (beta chain) was identified in a study of blood T cell repertoires in COVID-19. Whole-study context: Specimens from acute and convalescent COVID-19 originated in the United States, Italy and Spain.

Generated by immunoSEQ multiplex PCR, the TCRdb table keeps only in-frame clones and is missing some. This table holds 130,000 or so clones, about 91% found once. Trimming stripped 5 bases from V and 2 bases from J, with 10 bases between. This CDR3 comprises 15 residues. From germline, CDR1 is MNHEY and CDR2 SVGEGT. Input material: peripheral blood. This rearrangement joins TRBV6-2 or TRBV6-3 to TRBJ2-6, with a tentative D call TRBD2 (5 bases). The source of this sequence is a woman aged 55-75 years with acute or convalescent COVID-19. CDR3 protein: CASSPVGAGANVLTF. As DNA, the CDR3 is TGTGCCAGCAGTCCCGTCGGGGCTGGGGCCAACGTCCTGACTTTC.